These 8 T cell receptor beta chains originate from one sample sequenced in a study of early T cells in non-severe SARS-CoV-2 infection. Via MiXCR, TCRdb re-called the 5' RACE reads, giving one row per CDR3 protein. The sample records some 71,000 distinct CDR3 sequences, roughly 9.4% being singletons. Material: whole blood. The receptors derive from an adult who was a healthcare worker with PCR-confirmed SARS-CoV-2 infection or an uninfected control (not recorded which).

In this sample, this clonotype turned up many times. The genes are TRBV3-1 and TRBJ1-2; D perhaps matches TRBD1 (5 bases). The V gene's germline CDR1 is LGHDT and CDR2 YNNKEL (reference sequence). This CDR3 is built from 15 residues. Deletions cut 2 bases from V and 7 bases from J, with 17 bases between. The CDR3 coding sequence is TGTGCCAGCAGCCAACGGACGGGGGGGAGTGGTGGCTACACCTTC. It specifies CASSQRTGGSGGYTF.

This clonotype was counted between two and nine times. The J gene is TRBJ2-1, the V gene TRBV20-1, with 7 nucleotides matching TRBD1. In germline, CDR1 is DFQATT, CDR2 SNEGSKA (reference sequence). Trimming at V came to 6 bases and at J to 8 bases, leaving 7 bases not matched to a gene. The CDR3 sequence is 12 residues long. Here the CDR3 reads CSAADRFHEQFF. The CDR3 DNA is TGCAGTGCGGCGGACAGGTTCCATGAGCAGTTCTTC.

At least ten counts were recorded for this clonotype. The gene calls are TRBV18 and TRBJ1-6; possible D gene TRBD1, 5 bases. The CDR3 runs to 16 residues. In germline, CDR1 is KGHSH, CDR2 LQKENI. Trimming took off 3 bases at V and 2 bases at J, with 11 bases between the two ends. The CDR3 sequence is CASSPQAGTYNSPLHF. The CDR3, as DNA: TGTGCCAGCTCACCTCAGGCAGGGACCTATAATTCACCCCTCCACTTT.

This clonotype was recorded a few times. This chain links TRBV18 with TRBJ2-1; D gene uncertain. The CDR3 length is 13 residues. Between the trimmed V and J ends, which lost 6 bases and 7 bases, there was a span of 13 bases. Germline values: CDR1 KGHSH, CDR2 LQKENI. The chain's CDR3 is CASSEIQDNEQFF. For the CDR3, the DNA is TGTGCCAGCTCCGAAATACAAGATAATGAGCAGTTCTTC.

The genes are TRBV7-8 and TRBJ2-5; TRBD1 matches at 9 bases. CDR3 size: 14 residues. Per the germline V gene, CDR1 is SGHVS and CDR2 is FQNEAQ. V was clipped by 6 bases and J by 3 bases; unmatched bases: 5. The CDR3 spells CASSVRDREETQYF. The CDR3 DNA sequence: TGTGCCAGCAGTGTCCGGGACAGGGAAGAGACCCAGTACTTC. The full variable domain, rest sourced from reference TRBV7-8 and TRBJ2-5, is GAGVSQSPRYKVAKRGQDVALRCDPISGHVSLFWYQQALGQGPEFLTYFQNEAQLDKSGLPSDRFFAERPEGSVSTLKIQRTQQEDSAVYLCASSVRDREETQYFGPGTRLLVL.

A remark on this clonotype: This may come from a read error, since a much larger clone is one base off. The chain has TRBV3-1 and TRBJ2-7; D uncertain. V shed 1 base and J shed 7 bases, with 14 bases lying between them. Germline V lookup: CDR1 LGHDT, CDR2 YNNKEL (reference sequence). The CDR3 is made up of 14 amino acids. The CDR3, as DNA: TGTGCCAGCAGCCAAGGAGTCACCTTGAGGGAGCAGTACTTC. Protein product: CASSQGVTLREQYF.

In this sample, this clonotype turned up many times. The chain recombines TRBV15 with TRBJ1-6, with TRBD1 as a possible D gene (6 bases). V was pared by 3 bases and J by 1 base, with 13 bases between. This CDR3 comprises 17 residues. Looked up from germline, CDR1 is LNHNV and CDR2 is YYDKDF (reference sequence). CDR3 loop: CATSRETGISYNSPLHF. As DNA, the CDR3 is TGTGCCACCAGCAGGGAAACAGGGATTTCCTATAATTCACCCCTCCACTTT. Looking up the rest from reference TRBV15 and TRBJ1-6 gives the full variable domain: DAMVIQNPRYQVTQFGKPVTLSCSQTLNHNVMYWYQQKSSQAPKLLFHYYDKDFNNEADTPDNFQSRRPNTSFCFLDIRSPGLGDTAMYLCATSRETGISYNSPLHFGNGTRLTVT.

The V and J genes are TRBV10-3 and TRBJ1-2; no clear D. Germline V gene lookup returns CDR1 ENHRY and CDR2 SYGVKD. V lost 8 bases, J lost 4 bases, and 11 bases lay in between. CDR3 length: 12 residues. This chain's CDR3 is CAIGHESYGYTF. Here the CDR3 DNA reads TGTGCCATCGGCCATGAAAGCTATGGCTACACCTTC.